Included here is one T cell receptor (beta chain) sequence, with context. Its antigen is undetermined. This sample stems from a study of radiotherapy plus CTLA-4 blockade in lung cancer. For the study at large: An objective response was seen in under 20% of patients, and disease control in over 25%. Study-wide results and limits: Blood TCR clones of tumor origin expanded after radiotherapy plus ipilimumab. Interferon-beta, together with early blood T cell clone dynamics, reportedly best predicted response.

The CDR3 loop spans 14 amino acids. Trimming shortened V by 1 base and J by 5 bases, and 12 bases separated the two germline ends. Germline CDR1 GTSNPN, CDR2 SVGIG (reference sequence). Sequencing used immunoSEQ multiplex PCR; TCRdb keeps in-frame clones, though not all of them. Among 71,000 or so clones listed, roughly 86% were seen once. Receiving focal radiation plus CTLA-4 blockade with ipilimumab were patients who had chemo-refractory metastatic non-small-cell lung cancer. This sequence joins TRBV30 and TRBJ1-5; no firm D call. The specimen comprised peripheral blood, sampled from a patient treated with radiotherapy plus ipilimumab. The TCR was taken from a human donor with non-small cell lung cancer who had stable disease on radiotherapy plus ipilimumab. CDR3: CAWSGGIKDQPQHF. The CDR3 nucleotides are TGTGCCTGGAGTGGGGGAATTAAGGATCAGCCCCAGCATTTT. Supplemented by reference TRBV30 and TRBJ1-5, the full variable domain reads SQTIHQWPATLVQPVGSPLSLECTVEGTSNPNLYWYRQAAGRGLQLLFYSVGIGQISSEVPQNLSASRPQDRQFILSSKKLLLSDSGFYLCAWSGGIKDQPQHFGDGTRLSIL.